This entry is about one T cell receptor (beta chain). This clonotype was observed a handful of times. It has no known antigen specificity. No much larger clonotype is one base removed from it; base qualities were not supplied. The data were taken from a study of human T cells and chemical hapten exposure (dated by TCRdb to 2020 to 2022). Turning to the overall study: The libraries were sequenced as a pool, and the TCR yield per sample differed mostly because of small variations in library volumes within the pool. This study followed changes in the peripheral blood TCR repertoire in vivo during primary and secondary sensitization of alopecia patients to the hapten diphenylcyclopropenone (DPC). For every blood RNA sample, sequencing covered both the TCR alpha and TCR beta chains.

Libraries were made using 5' RACE. The instrument was an Illumina MiSeq. During library preparation, unique molecular identifiers were attached to individual cDNA molecules so that TCRs could be counted quantitatively and reproducibly. The study's processing was this. The median number of TCRs per sample was roughly 98,000, ranging from 23,224 to 690,600. The Decombinator software suite was used to annotate V, J and CDR3 in the TCR reads. For PS versus PT1 abundance plots, all samples were subsampled to the same number of TCRs (28,000). Expanded TCRs were defined as absent before sensitization and observed at least eight times at the 2-week time point. TCRdb reprocessing: public reads trimmed at Q25 with fastp, clones called with MiXCR, in-frame beta chains kept. Each record represents a unique CDR3 protein, reported with the most common genes and DNA among its rows. The V and J calls were determined by TCRdb, not by the authors. Present in this sample are approximately 140,000 distinct CDR3 sequences, roughly 4% of which were seen just once. Approximately 1.3% of the sample is held by the ten biggest clonotypes.

The germline V gene supplies CDR1 SQVTM and CDR2 ANQGSEA. Including cysteine and phenylalanine, the CDR3 has 16 amino acids. Only the CDR3 DNA stays, 48 bases, in frame from base 1. V is cut back by 4 bases and J by 7 bases, with 16 bases in the junction unmatched. General findings and caveats noted by the study authors: DPC sensitization did not change the number of TCRs with a frequency above 1 in 1000, and there was no evidence of changes in global repertoire structure. Repeated subsampling changed both the strength of the expansion versus patch-test correlation and the threshold at which the correlation became significant.

Total RNA was extracted from unfractionated whole blood that had been collected in Tempus Blood RNA tubes. Roughly 5 healthy volunteers served as TCR sequencing controls and were bled at day 0, 2 weeks and 6 weeks. The rearranged segments are TRBV29-1 and TRBJ2-1; 7 bases in the junction line up with TRBD1. The clonotype comes from a female donor in good health. In nucleotides, the sequence is TGCAGCGTTGTAGGGAAAACAGGGGTTTGTGGGAATGAGCAGTTCTTC. Its translation reads: CSVVGKTGVCGNEQFF.